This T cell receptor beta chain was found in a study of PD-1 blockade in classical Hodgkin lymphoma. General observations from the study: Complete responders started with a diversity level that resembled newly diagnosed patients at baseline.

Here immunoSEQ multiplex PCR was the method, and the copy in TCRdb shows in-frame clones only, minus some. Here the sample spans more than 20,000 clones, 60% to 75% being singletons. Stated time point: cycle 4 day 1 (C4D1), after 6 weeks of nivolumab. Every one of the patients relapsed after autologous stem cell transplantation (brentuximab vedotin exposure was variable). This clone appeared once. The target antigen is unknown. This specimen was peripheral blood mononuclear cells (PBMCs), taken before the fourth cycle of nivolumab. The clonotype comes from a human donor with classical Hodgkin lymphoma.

CDR3 in DNA: TGTGCCAGTAGCCTGACTAGCGGGACAGATACGCAGTATTTT. Amino acids: CASSLTSGTDTQYF. This chain connects TRBV19 to TRBJ2-3; 10 positions match TRBD2. In germline, CDR1 is LNHDA, CDR2 SQIVND (reference sequence). The CDR3 is 14 residues long. V lost 6 bases to trimming and J lost 3 bases; unmatched junction nucleotides: 3. Full variable domain (rest looked up from reference TRBV19 and TRBJ2-3): DGGITQSPKYLFRKEGQNVTLSCEQNLNHDAMYWYRQDPGQGLRLIYYSQIVNDFQKGDIAEGYSVSREKKESFPLTVTSAQKNPTAFYLCASSLTSGTDTQYFGPGTRLTVL.